The text below deals with one T cell receptor (beta chain). Its antigen is undetermined. At one end the junction does not follow the germline gene, possibly because of a read error. From germline, CDR1 is SGHVS and CDR2 FNYEAQ. There are 14 residues in the CDR3. Healthy bone marrow donors made up the cohort. PCR involved 60 Vbeta and 13 Jbeta primers. Generated by immunoSEQ multiplex PCR, the TCRdb table keeps only in-frame clones and is missing some. The data contain 150,000 or so clones, around 68% of them singletons. This sample is part of a study of cytomegalovirus exposure and HLA in healthy donors. Study as a whole: Earlier sequencing of 200 million or so T cells yielded around 100 million unique TCR beta sequences. Overall study findings and caveats: Reportedly, TCR beta sequences accurately predicted HLA-A and HLA-B alleles in most subjects.

This TCR was recovered from a man younger than 40 in good health and CMV-seropositive. V gene TRBV7-6 combines with J gene TRBJ2-7; 8 bases are a match to TRBD1. The sequencing sample was made of PBMCs. In DNA form, the CDR3 reads TGTGCCAGCAGCCATAGACAGGGGAAGGACGAGCAGTCCTTC. This encodes CASSHRQGKDEQSF.